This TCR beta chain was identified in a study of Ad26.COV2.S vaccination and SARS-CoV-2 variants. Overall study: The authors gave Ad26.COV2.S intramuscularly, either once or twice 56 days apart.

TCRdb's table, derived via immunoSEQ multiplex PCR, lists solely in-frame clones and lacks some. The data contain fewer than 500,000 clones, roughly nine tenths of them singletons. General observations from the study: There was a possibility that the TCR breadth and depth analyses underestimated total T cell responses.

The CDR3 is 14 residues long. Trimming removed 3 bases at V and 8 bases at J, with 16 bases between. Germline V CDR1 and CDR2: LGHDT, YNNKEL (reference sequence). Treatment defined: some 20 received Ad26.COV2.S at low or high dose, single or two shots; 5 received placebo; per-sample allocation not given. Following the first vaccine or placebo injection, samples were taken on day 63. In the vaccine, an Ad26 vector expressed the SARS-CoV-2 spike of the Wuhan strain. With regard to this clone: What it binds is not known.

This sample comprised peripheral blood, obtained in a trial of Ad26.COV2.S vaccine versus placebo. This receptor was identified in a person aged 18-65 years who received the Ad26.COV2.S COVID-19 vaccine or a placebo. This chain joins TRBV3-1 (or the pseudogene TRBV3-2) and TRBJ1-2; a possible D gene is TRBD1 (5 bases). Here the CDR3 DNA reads TGTGCCAGCAGCCAGGGACGGACTCTGTGGGGCTACACCTTC. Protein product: CASSQGRTLWGYTF.